Sequencing of this TCR beta chain was carried out in a study of blood T cells in healthy people across ages. From germline, CDR1 is KGHSH and CDR2 LQKENI. Losses at the gene ends were 1 base for V and 14 bases for J; bases not matched to a gene: 10. The CDR3 spans 15 residues. This clonotype was seen a few times. A second PCR, run for about 6 to 11 cycles, used a sample-barcoded 5' primer plus a J-beta primer mix. TCRdb processed the 5' RACE reads anew with MiXCR; each CDR3 protein has one entry. The repertoire holds more than 900,000 distinct CDR3 sequences, with 25% to 30% as singletons. These data were likewise used in another study, on T cells of mothers and their children. That report adds: A few healthy Caucasian mothers and their six children were the donors. Related mother-child pairs showed slightly higher but non-significant overlap than unrelated pairs.

Material: blood. The rearrangement links TRBV18 to TRBJ2-1; 11 bases match TRBD2. The source is a woman in her thirties or forties in good health. The CDR3 sequence is CASSPRLAGNQYEFF. Written as DNA, the CDR3 is TGTGCCAGCTCACCACGACTAGCGGGGAATCAGTACGAGTTCTTC.